This T cell receptor (beta chain) was recovered during a study of cytotoxic CD8 clonotypes in ibrutinib-treated CLL. Study information: Patients gave response samples after a median 12 months of treatment, range 6 to 36. Study results and caveats: At progression, clonality fell back toward baseline after rising at ibrutinib response.

About this clone itself: What it binds is unknown.

Some clones are missing from TCRdb's copy, which holds only in-frame ones; the method was immunoSEQ multiplex PCR. This table has tens of thousands of clones, roughly 58% appearing once. V was pared by 4 bases and J by 2 bases, with 9 bases between. This CDR3 has 13 amino acids. Germline CDR1 and CDR2: SGHTS and YDEGEE. This chain connects TRBV5-8 to TRBJ1-2; D perhaps matches TRBD1 (5 bases). Source: PBMCs, taken at disease progression, from a patient treated with ibrutinib. The sequence was obtained from a human donor with chronic lymphocytic leukemia. The CDR3 sequence: CASSIQGNYGYTF. CDR3 coding DNA: TGTGCCAGCAGCATCCAGGGAAACTATGGCTACACCTTC.